These 8 T cell receptor beta chains were all obtained from the same sample, sequenced in a study of beta chain bispecific antibodies for T cell cancers. Study results and caveats: Normal T cells contributed less of the targeted TRBV signal than the leukemia cells did.

Blood mononuclear cells were expanded for two to three days using either OKT3 anti-CD3 antibody or CD3/CD28 beads. Antigens for these TCRs are unknown. TCRdb re-analysed the 5' RACE reads in MiXCR, keeping a single row per CDR3 protein. The sample holds 20,000 to 25,000 distinct CDR3 sequences; approximately 2.4% are singletons and the top ten take over 25%. Material: healthy donor T cells cultured with leukemia cells. Source of these receptors: a human donor in good health. Some clones in this sample may be carry-over from other donors' samples.

This clonotype was found many times. This sequence joins TRBV12-3 or TRBV12-4 and TRBJ2-1; D gene ambiguous. The CDR3 is 13 amino acids. The germline V and J ends were trimmed by 5 bases and 2 bases, with 7 bases remaining between them. The CDR3 DNA is TGTGCCAGCAGTAGCAGAACCTACAATGAGCAGTTCTTC. Protein: CASSSRTYNEQFF.

This clonotype was recorded many times. The rearrangement uses TRBV27 and TRBJ2-5; no reliable D call. CDR3 length: 14 amino acids. Trimming shortened V by 8 bases and J by 5 bases, and 18 bases separated the two germline ends. Germline V gene data show CDR1 as MNHEY and CDR2 as SMNVEV (reference sequence). The CDR3 loop reads CASRFEAHGETQYF. In DNA, the CDR3 is TGTGCCAGCCGATTCGAGGCCCATGGGGAGACCCAGTACTTC.

This clonotype counts as medium-sized. The chain carries TRBV20-1 and TRBJ2-7; 7 bases are a match to TRBD2. CDR1 is DFQATT and CDR2 is SNEGSKA in the germline V gene (reference sequence). Trimming took 6 bases from V and 1 from J; bases not matched to a gene: 3. This CDR3 contains 12 residues. The CDR3 reads CSAGGGSYEQYF. Here the CDR3 DNA reads TGCAGTGCGGGGGGGGGTTCCTACGAGCAGTACTTC.

This clonotype has ten or more counts. This chain's CDR3 is CASSPGGYTF. The CDR3 DNA is TGTGCCAGCAGCCCTGGGGGCTACACCTTC. The chain carries TRBV6-6 and TRBJ1-2; D not resolved. The V gene's germline CDR1 is MNHNY and CDR2 SVGAGI (reference sequence). This CDR3 contains 10 residues. Trimming removed 6 bases from V and 8 bases from J, with 7 bases in between.

This clonotype appeared a few times. V is TRBV19 and J is TRBJ2-3, with D possibly matching TRBD1 (5 bases). The CDR3 has 14 residues. V lost 7 bases and J 2 bases, leaving 13 bases between the germline ends. Germline V gene lookup returns CDR1 LNHDA and CDR2 SQIVND (reference sequence). CDR3 bases: TGTGCCAGTAAGGACACCTACTCCACAGATACGCAGTATTTT. This sequence encodes CASKDTYSTDTQYF.

This clonotype has ten or more counts. The chain couples TRBV7-3 to TRBJ2-5; possibly TRBD2 for D (6 bases). Germline CDR1 reads SGHTA; CDR2 reads FQGTGA. The CDR3 contains 15 residues. V was trimmed by 5 bases and J by 5 bases, leaving 18 bases between them. The CDR3 DNA reads as TGTGCCAGCAGCCCGACCGGACTATCGGGGGAGACCCAGTACTTC. This gives the protein CASSPTGLSGETQYF. The full variable domain, with the rest looked up from reference TRBV7-3 and TRBJ2-5, is GAGVSQTPSNKVTEKGKYVELRCDPISGHTALYWYRQSLGQGPEFLIYFQGTGAADDSGLPNDRFFAVRPEGSVSTLKIQRTERGDSAVYLCASSPTGLSGETQYFGPGTRLLVL.

This clonotype was counted ten times or more. The V gene is TRBV18, the J gene TRBJ2-7; the match to TRBD1 covers 7 bases. Germline trimming cut 0 bases from V and 6 bases from J; bases unmatched to any gene: 8. The CDR3 runs to 15 residues. Germline CDR1 and CDR2: KGHSH and LQKENI. CDR3 protein: CASSPPDRARGEQYF. CDR3 coding DNA: TGTGCCAGCTCACCACCCGACAGGGCTCGAGGCGAGCAGTACTTC.

This clonotype appeared a few times. The rearrangement joins TRBV24-1 to TRBJ2-2; D is unclear. The ends were cut back, 4 bases at V and 5 bases at J, with 13 bases in the middle. The germline V gene has CDR1 KGHDR and CDR2 SFDVKD. This CDR3 has 15 amino acids. CDR3 in amino acids: CATSDPGRKTGELFF. CDR3 nucleotides: TGTGCCACCAGTGACCCCGGACGGAAAACCGGGGAGCTGTTTTTT.